This is a list of T cell receptor beta chains from one sample in a study of vaccination effects on CD4 cells after COVID-19. For these TCRs, the target antigens are not known. Method: immunoSEQ multiplex PCR; TCRdb's copy keeps in-frame clones and lacks some. The sample yields 55,000 to 75,000 clones, around 77% seen once. The material sequenced was CD4+ T cells from PBMCs cultured with HCoV-NL63 spike peptides, taken before COVID-19 vaccination. These receptors came from a human donor who received a COVID-19 vaccine. Both conserved end residues are part of each CDR3. A D gene is named only where the DNA matches it firmly. Expanded clones are given a class, and other clones once, few, many or no size at all.

>-|-|TRBJ2-3|TRBV15
CATSRDSITDTQYF
TGTGCCACCAGCAGAGACAGCATCACAGATACGCAGTATTTT
>-|TRBD1|TRBJ1-2|TRBV5-1
CASSSTGALTNYGYTF
TGCGCCAGCAGCTCGACAGGGGCGCTAACTAACTATGGCTACACCTTC
>-|-|TRBJ1-1|TRBV28
CASSSANTEAFF
TGTGCCAGCAGTTCGGCGAACACTGAAGCTTTCTTT
>-|-|TRBJ1-5|TRBV24-1
CATSDTTASGNQPQHF
TGTGCCACCAGTGACACCACAGCTTCGGGCAATCAGCCCCAGCATTTT
>-|-|TRBJ1-1|TRBV4-2
CASSQAGVLNTEAFF
TGTGCCAGCAGCCAAGCGGGCGTTCTGAACACTGAAGCTTTCTTT
>-|-|TRBJ2-2|TRBV5-8
CASSLAIEMPNTGELFF
TGTGCCAGCAGCTTGGCAATAGAGATGCCGAACACCGGGGAGCTGTTTTTT
>-|TRBD1|TRBJ2-1|TRBV5-1
CASSTGGYNEQFF
TGCGCCAGCAGCACAGGGGGCTACAATGAGCAGTTCTTC
>once|-|TRBJ1-4|TRBV5-1
CASSHKAGSGDEKLFF
TGCGCCAGCAGCCACAAGGCGGGGTCTGGAGATGAAAAACTGTTTTTT
>-|TRBD2|TRBJ2-3|TRBV28
CASSLYGGGKPDTQYF
TGTGCCAGCAGTTTATACGGGGGGGGGAAGCCAGATACGCAGTATTTT
>few|-|TRBJ2-2|TRBV29-1
CSVEGHGHGELFF
TGCAGCGTTGAGGGACACGGACACGGGGAGCTGTTTTTT
>-|-|TRBJ1-1|TRBV12-3/TRBV12-4
CASKFSGNTEAFF
TGTGCCAGCAAATTCTCAGGGAACACTGAAGCTTTCTTT
>-|TRBD1|TRBJ1-6|TRBV18
CASSLGQGYNSPLHF
TGTGCCAGCTCACTCGGACAGGGATATAATTCACCCCTCCACTTT
>once|TRBD1|TRBJ1-6|TRBV3-1/TRBV3-2
CASSRDRDSPLHF
TGTGCCAGCAGCCGGGACAGGGATTCACCCCTCCACTTT
>-|TRBD1|TRBJ2-1|TRBV24-1
CATSDHRGYGLYNEQFF
TGTGCCACCAGTGATCACAGGGGATATGGGTTGTACAATGAGCAGTTCTTC
>-|TRBD1|TRBJ2-2|TRBV5-1
CASSLVGTGLTGELFF
TGCGCCAGCAGCTTGGTGGGGACAGGTCTCACCGGGGAGCTGTTTTTT
>-|TRBD1|TRBJ1-2|TRBV5-7
CASSLGQGDERGYTF
TGTGCCAGCAGCTTGGGACAGGGGGATGAGAGAGGCTACACCTTC
>-|TRBD1|TRBJ2-5|TRBV5-4
CASSLTGEYQETQYF
TGTGCCAGCAGCTTGACAGGGGAGTACCAAGAGACCCAGTACTTC
>-|TRBD2|TRBJ2-3|TRBV5-1
CASSLERGSTDTQYF
TGCGCCAGCAGCCTCGAGCGGGGAAGCACAGATACGCAGTATTTT
>-|-|TRBJ1-5|TRBV7-2
CASSLGAVPFNYPQHF
TGTGCCAGCAGCTTAGGGGCAGTACCCTTCAATTATCCCCAGCATTTT
>once|-|TRBJ1-2|TRBV19
CARVRDYSRGYTF
TGTGCCAGAGTCCGGGACTACTCTCGGGGCTACACCTTC
>-|-|TRBJ1-4|TRBV10-2
CASSAPNEKLFF
TGCGCCAGCAGTGCCCCCAATGAAAAACTGTTTTTT
>few|-|TRBJ2-1|TRBV6-6
CASSPPRGTYNEQFF
TGTGCCAGCAGTCCCCCACGGGGGACCTACAATGAGCAGTTCTTC
>-|-|TRBJ1-2|TRBV18
CASSPRVDYGYTF
TGTGCCAGCTCCCCAAGAGTTGACTATGGCTACACCTTC
>few|-|TRBJ2-6|TRBV6-6
CASSPPPGFSGANVLTF
TGTGCCAGCAGTCCTCCCCCGGGATTCTCTGGGGCCAACGTCCTGACTTTC
>-|-|TRBJ2-3|TRBV19
CASSSDTDTQYF
TGTGCCAGTAGTTCAGACACAGATACGCAGTATTTT
>-|TRBD2|TRBJ2-5|TRBV11-2
CASSLGLAGTMETQYF
TGTGCCAGCAGCCTTGGACTAGCGGGGACGATGGAGACCCAGTACTTC
>-|TRBD2|TRBJ2-3|TRBV5-1
CASSLDLAGSTDTQYF
TGCGCCAGCAGCTTGGATCTAGCGGGAAGCACAGATACGCAGTATTTT
>few|-|TRBJ1-6|TRBV6-5
CASLRAANSPLHF
TGTGCCAGCCTCCGGGCCGCTAATTCACCCCTCCACTTT
>once|-|TRBJ2-1|TRBV5-6
CASSPMAEDNEQFF
TGTGCCAGCAGCCCCATGGCCGAAGACAATGAGCAGTTCTTC
>once|TRBD1|TRBJ2-2|TRBV5-1
CASSPGTGVNTGELFF
TGCGCCAGCAGCCCAGGGACAGGAGTGAACACCGGGGAGCTGTTTTTT
>-|-|TRBJ1-5|TRBV12-5
CASGQDRLNQPQHF
TGTGCTAGTGGCCAGGACAGACTCAATCAGCCCCAGCATTTT
>-|-|TRBJ1-1|TRBV6-5
CASSWDSNTEAFF
TGTGCCAGCAGTTGGGATTCGAACACTGAAGCTTTCTTT
>-|-|TRBJ1-3|TRBV29-1
CSVWQGFGNTIYF
TGCAGCGTTTGGCAGGGGTTTGGAAACACCATATATTTT
>-|TRBD1|TRBJ1-1|TRBV29-1
CSVGRQGGTEAFF
TGCAGCGTTGGGAGACAGGGAGGCACTGAAGCTTTCTTT
>-|-|TRBJ2-5|TRBV4-3
CASSQDYGETQYF
TGCGCCAGCAGCCAAGATTATGGAGAGACCCAGTACTTC
>-|TRBD1|TRBJ1-6|TRBV28
CASSLAQRGLSPLHF
TGTGCCAGCAGTTTAGCTCAGAGGGGGCTTTCACCCCTCCACTTT
>-|-|TRBJ2-1|TRBV4-1
CASSQPRDARDNEQFF
TGCGCCAGCAGCCAACCCCGGGACGCCAGAGACAATGAGCAGTTCTTC
>few|TRBD1|TRBJ1-5|TRBV5-1
CASSPGPGQGESNQPQHF
TGCGCCAGCAGCCCAGGCCCAGGACAGGGAGAAAGCAATCAGCCCCAGCATTTT
>-|-|TRBJ2-5|TRBV2
CASSRQELETQYF
TGTGCCAGCAGTAGACAGGAATTGGAGACCCAGTACTTC
>-|TRBD1|TRBJ2-3|TRBV6-6
CAVRQGAAADTQYF
TGTGCCGTAAGACAGGGGGCAGCAGCAGATACGCAGTATTTT
>-|TRBD2|TRBJ2-5|TRBV2
CASNENGGGPETQYF
TGTGCCAGCAACGAAAACGGGGGGGGCCCCGAGACCCAGTACTTC
>-|-|TRBJ2-2|TRBV6-5
CATDRNTGELFF
TGTGCCACGGACAGGAACACCGGGGAGCTGTTTTTT
>-|TRBD1|TRBJ1-2|TRBV27
CASSPYGQVEYYGYTF
TGTGCCAGCAGTCCGTACGGACAGGTAGAATACTATGGCTACACCTTC
>-|TRBD2|TRBJ2-5|TRBV28
CASSPTPGRAYQETQYF
TGTGCCAGCAGTCCGACCCCAGGGAGGGCCTACCAAGAGACCCAGTACTTC
>-|-|TRBJ1-1|TRBV2
CASSAHVSASYTEAFF
TGTGCCAGCAGTGCTCATGTCTCAGCTTCCTACACTGAAGCTTTCTTT
>-|-|TRBJ2-5|TRBV19
CASSTGDFPLSQETQYF
TGTGCCAGTAGTACTGGGGACTTTCCCCTCTCCCAAGAGACCCAGTACTTC
>-|-|TRBJ2-1|TRBV9
CASGKAGGDYNEQFF
TGTGCCAGCGGAAAAGCGGGCGGTGACTACAATGAGCAGTTCTTC
>few|-|TRBJ1-5|TRBV6-5
CASALRVRNQPQHF
TGTGCCAGCGCTTTGCGGGTTCGCAATCAGCCCCAGCATTTT
>-|TRBD2|TRBJ2-2|TRBV4-2
CASSHQTSGVPGELFF
TGTGCCAGCAGCCATCAAACTAGCGGGGTGCCCGGGGAGCTGTTTTTT
>-|-|TRBJ1-4|TRBV19
CASSITLQGNNEKLFF
TGTGCCAGTAGTATCACCCTCCAGGGCAATAATGAAAAACTGTTTTTT
>-|-|TRBJ2-1|TRBV7-3
CASSPQGIGDEQFF
TGTGCCAGCAGCCCACAGGGAATTGGCGATGAGCAGTTCTTC
>-|TRBD1|TRBJ1-6|TRBV18
CASSLGPTGGNSPLHF
TGTGCCAGCTCCCTCGGGCCTACAGGGGGAAATTCACCCCTCCACTTT
>-|TRBD1|TRBJ2-1|TRBV2
CASSLGQGGYNEQFF
TGTGCCAGCAGCCTAGGACAGGGGGGATACAATGAGCAGTTCTTC